The 17 T cell receptor beta chains in this list originate from one sample, sequenced in a study of blood T cells in healthy people across ages. Primers used in a second PCR of roughly 6 to 11 cycles were a sample-barcoded 5' primer and a J-beta primer mix. MiXCR was run by TCRdb on the 5' RACE reads, yielding one entry per CDR3 protein. The sample comprises about 640,000 distinct CDR3 sequences, less than 35% of which are singletons, and more than 15% rests with the top ten. The specimen sequenced was blood. Every receptor here comes from a woman over 75 in good health.

The gene calls are TRBV4-1 and TRBJ2-3; D is uncertain. Germline assignment: CDR1 MGHRA and CDR2 YSYEKL. The CDR3 loop spans 13 amino acids. Trimming pared 0 bases from V and 3 bases from J, leaving 4 bases between. The CDR3 sequence: CASSQDHTDTQYF. The CDR3 bases are TGCGCCAGCAGCCAAGACCATACAGATACGCAGTATTTT.

This clonotype was found many times. The chain has TRBV5-1 and TRBJ2-5, with D perhaps TRBD1 (5 bases). The CDR3 totals 14 residues. Trimming pared 3 bases from V and 5 bases from J, leaving 14 bases between. CDR1 and CDR2 (germline): SGHRS, YFSETQ. The CDR3 nucleotides are TGCGCCAGCAGCTCCTTATCAGGGCGGGAGACCCAGTACTTC. This sequence encodes CASSSLSGRETQYF.

This clonotype was seen a handful of times. The chain employs TRBV5-5 and TRBJ2-2; 12 nucleotides align to TRBD1. The CDR3 contains 17 residues. From germline, CDR1 is SGHKS and CDR2 YYEKEE (reference sequence). V trimming: 3 bases; J trimming: 4 bases; junction bases outside the gene matches: 7. The CDR3 spells CASSWGQGAGSTGELFF. The DNA of the CDR3 is TGTGCCAGCAGCTGGGGACAGGGGGCTGGGAGCACCGGGGAGCTGTTTTTT.

This clonotype has a handful of counts. The J gene is TRBJ2-3, the V gene TRBV9; either TRBD1 or TRBD2 may supply D (5 bases each). The ends were cut back, 6 bases at V and 1 base at J, with 15 bases in the middle. Per the germline V gene, CDR1 is SGDLS and CDR2 is YYNGEE. The CDR3 consists of 15 residues. The CDR3, as DNA: TGTGCCAGCACCGTTGGGGACCAGGGCACAGATACGCAGTATTTT. Translation gives CASTVGDQGTDTQYF.

The table lists this clonotype with many counts. One end of the junction is discordant with germline, which a read error may explain. The chain has TRBV4-3 and TRBJ2-7; D is ambiguous. In germline, CDR1 is LGHNA, CDR2 YSLEER. The CDR3 is 14 amino acids. CDR3 nucleotides: TGCGCCAGCTGCCAGTCGACGCTCTCCTACGAGCAGTACTTC. This gives the protein CASCQSTLSYEQYF.

This clonotype was counted only a few times. The CDR3 DNA is TGTGCCAGCAGCCTAGGGACAGCTGGGGTACCCTACTTC. Translation gives CASSLGTAGVPYF. This chain uses TRBV9 with TRBJ2-7; 7 nucleotides match TRBD1. The germline V gene has CDR1 SGDLS and CDR2 YYNGEE. This CDR3 comprises 13 residues. With 4 bases clipped from V and 13 bases from J, the junction kept 14 bases outside the gene matches.

Turning to this clonotype: A read error may explain this, as a much larger clone is one base away. The chain employs TRBV20-1 and TRBJ1-5, with D possibly being TRBD1 (5 bases). V was trimmed by 0 bases and J by 5 bases, leaving 14 bases between them. Germline CDR1 and CDR2: DFQATT and SNEGSKA (reference sequence). The CDR3 covers 15 residues. CDR3 protein: CSARDTAGNHQPQHF. In DNA, the CDR3 is TGCAGTGCTAGAGATACGGCAGGGAATCATCAGCCCCAGCATTTT.

This clonotype turned up a few times. This chain connects TRBV28 to TRBJ1-5; 9 nucleotides align to TRBD1. Germline V CDR1 and CDR2: MDHEN, SYDVKM. Losses at the gene ends were 4 bases for V and 6 bases for J; bases not matched to a gene: 10. The CDR3 spans 16 residues. CDR3 nucleotide sequence: TGTGCCAGCAGTTCCGGGACAGGGCCTTCAGGTCAGCCCCAGCATTTT. As protein: CASSSGTGPSGQPQHF.

A word on this clonotype: The junction differs from germline at one of its ends, possibly a read error. V gene TRBV10-3 combines with J gene TRBJ2-1; a weak D match, TRBD1 (7 bases). Germline V gene data show CDR1 as ENHRY and CDR2 as SYGVKD. The length of the CDR3 is 17 residues. Here the CDR3 DNA reads TGTGCCACCAGTGCGTCTAGCAGGGGGGTCCGTTACAATGAGCAGTTCTTC. Translating gives CATSASSRGVRYNEQFF.

This clonotype was observed a few times. This chain joins TRBV6-6 and TRBJ2-2, with D perhaps matching TRBD1 (6 bases). Trimming stripped 2 bases from V and 0 bases from J, with 13 bases between. The germline CDR1 and CDR2 sequences are MNHNY and SVGAGI (reference sequence). The CDR3 has 17 residues. The CDR3 bases are TGTGCCAGCAGTTACCACCTCACAGGGACGAACACCGGGGAGCTGTTTTTT. This encodes CASSYHLTGTNTGELFF.

CDR3 region: CASSTSGGGQYF. In DNA, the CDR3 is TGTGCCAGCAGCACCTCGGGAGGGGGGCAGTACTTC. The chain has TRBV7-9 and TRBJ2-5; 8 positions agree with TRBD2. This CDR3 region has 12 residues. The trim removed 5 bases at V and 11 bases at J, leaving 7 bases unmatched. Germline V gene lookup returns CDR1 SEHNR and CDR2 FQNEAQ (reference sequence). The variable domain in full, completed from reference TRBV7-9 and TRBJ2-5, reads DTGVSQNPRHKITKRGQNVTFRCDPISEHNRLYWYRQTLGQGPEFLTYFQNEAQLEKSRLLSDRFSAERPKGSFSTLEIQRTEQGDSAMYLCASSTSGGGQYFGPGTRLLVL.

The CDR3 loop is CSASIGTAGADMQYF. CDR3 coding DNA: TGCAGTGCTAGTATCGGGACAGCGGGCGCAGACATGCAGTATTTT. This rearrangement joins TRBV20-1 to TRBJ2-3; a possible D gene is TRBD1 (7 bases). Per the germline V gene, CDR1 is DFQATT and CDR2 is SNEGSKA (reference sequence). Between the trimmed V and J ends, which lost 3 bases and 11 bases, there was a span of 24 bases. The CDR3 extends over 15 amino acids.

This clonotype was seen many times. The CDR3 bases are TGCAGTGCTAGAGATCTCGGACAGCAGTTAGCTAACTATGGCTACACCTTC. Residues: CSARDLGQQLANYGYTF. This sequence joins TRBV20-1 and TRBJ1-2, with TRBD1 as a possible D gene (6 bases). The CDR3 covers 17 residues. V lost 0 bases, J lost 0 bases, and 17 bases lay in between. The germline gives CDR1 DFQATT, CDR2 SNEGSKA (reference sequence).

This clonotype occurred many times. V and J are TRBV20-1 and TRBJ2-5, with TRBD1 matching 8 bases. The CDR3 runs to 15 residues. The V gene's germline CDR1 is DFQATT and CDR2 SNEGSKA (reference sequence). The V and J ends lost 4 bases and 4 bases, in that order; junction bases with no gene match: 11. DNA for the CDR3: TGCAGTGCTACACGGACAGGGAATAGAGTAGAGACCCAGTACTTC. Protein sequence: CSATRTGNRVETQYF.

There are a few counts of this clonotype. A much more abundant neighbour one base away suggests this may be a read error. V and J are TRBV29-1 and TRBJ2-7; tentative D call: TRBD2 (6 bases). The V end was cut by 3 bases, the J end by 6 bases, with 18 bases between. This CDR3 has 14 residues. The germline V gene encodes CDR1 SQVTM and CDR2 ANQGSEA. The CDR3 loop is CSVDCGGVRSEQYF. CDR3 bases: TGCAGCGTTGACTGCGGCGGGGTCCGGTCCGAGCAGTACTTC.

This clonotype was detected many times. The CDR3 here is CSASHLAGGPQNIQYF. CDR3 DNA sequence: TGCAGTGCTAGTCATCTAGCGGGGGGGCCCCAAAACATTCAGTACTTC. This chain uses TRBV20-1 with TRBJ2-4, with TRBD2 matching over 12 bases. CDR3 length equals 16 residues. Germline CDR1 reads DFQATT; CDR2 reads SNEGSKA (reference sequence). V lost 3 bases to trimming and J lost 5 bases; unmatched junction nucleotides: 8.

This clonotype was observed at least ten times. As DNA, the CDR3 is TGTGCCAGCAGCATTCACAGGGGTATGGGAGAGACCCAGTACTTC. This encodes CASSIHRGMGETQYF. This chain uses TRBV7-8 with TRBJ2-5; 7 bases are a match to TRBD1. Germline CDR1 reads SGHVS; CDR2 reads FQNEAQ. V dropped 5 bases and J dropped 4; count of bases not matched to a gene: 10. This CDR3 comprises 15 residues. Full variable domain (outside the CDR3, taken from reference TRBV7-8 and TRBJ2-5): GAGVSQSPRYKVAKRGQDVALRCDPISGHVSLFWYQQALGQGPEFLTYFQNEAQLDKSGLPSDRFFAERPEGSVSTLKIQRTQQEDSAVYLCASSIHRGMGETQYFGPGTRLLVL.